Listed below are T cell receptor beta chains from one sample, sequenced in a study of cytomegalovirus exposure and HLA in healthy donors. The protocol was immunoSEQ multiplex PCR, while the TCRdb copy is restricted to in-frame clones and leaves out a portion. Its listing shows 130,000 or so clones. The sequenced material came from PBMCs. The receptors derive from a woman aged 18-29 years in good health and CMV-seronegative. CDR3s include the opening cysteine and the closing phenylalanine or tryptophan. A D gene is named only where the DNA matches it firmly.

V	J	D	DNA	CDR3
TRBV7-6	TRBJ2-5	TRBD2	TGTGCCAGCAGCTTAGGGACTAGCACCTCCTCCAGGATGGCCCAGTACTTC	CASSLGTSTSSRMAQYF
TRBV5-4	TRBJ2-2	NA	TGTGCCAGCAGCTTGAGAACAGGCGCGAACACCGGGGAGCTGTTTTTT	CASSLRTGANTGELFF
TRBV20-1	TRBJ2-1	NA	TGCAGTGCTAGAGTCGTCGAGCAGTTCTTC	CSARVVEQFF
TRBV29-1	TRBJ2-7	TRBD2	TGCAGCGTTATGACTAGCGGGAGTTACGAGCAGTACTTC	CSVMTSGSYEQYF
TRBV6-5	TRBJ2-7	TRBD1	TGTGCCACAAGGGACAGACGGGCCCTCGAGCAGTACTTC	CATRDRRALEQYF
TRBV7-3	TRBJ1-1	TRBD1	TGTGCCAGCAGCCTCAAGGCGGGACAGGTTGAAGCTTTCTTT	CASSLKAGQVEAFF
TRBV5-6	TRBJ2-3	TRBD2	TGTGCCAGCAGCCCAACTAGCGGGGTGGGAGATACGCAGTATTTT	CASSPTSGVGDTQYF
TRBV18	TRBJ1-1	NA	TGTGCCAGCTCACCGTATCGGCAGGGTAACACTGAAGCTTTCTTT	CASSPYRQGNTEAFF
TRBV27	TRBJ2-1	TRBD2	TGTGCCAGCAGTTTAGGGACTAGCGACAATCACCCCAATGAGCAGTTCTTC	CASSLGTSDNHPNEQFF
TRBV6-1	TRBJ1-1	NA	TGTGCCAGCAGTGAACCGGACAGTGCTACTGAAGCTTTCTTT	CASSEPDSATEAFF
TRBV18	TRBJ1-1	NA	TGTGCCAGCTCAAGGGACTCAAACACTGAAGCTTTCTTT	CASSRDSNTEAFF
TRBV29-1	TRBJ2-3	TRBD1	TGCAGCGTTGGAGGGACAGTCACAGATACGCAGTATTTT	CSVGGTVTDTQYF
TRBV7-6	TRBJ2-2	NA	TGTGCCAGCAGCCCGGTTCCTGCCCTGACCGGGGAGCTGTTTTTT	CASSPVPALTGELFF
TRBV19	TRBJ1-1	NA	TGTGCCAGTAGTATAGTGTCGGAGGCTTTCTTT	CASSIVSEAFF
TRBV5-6	TRBJ2-3	NA	TGTGCCAGCAGGCCACAGGGTGGAGATACGCAGTATTTT	CASRPQGGDTQYF
TRBV5-6	TRBJ2-1	TRBD2	TGTGCCAGCAGGAGGGGTAGCGGGAATGAGCAGTTCTTC	CASRRGSGNEQFF
TRBV2	TRBJ1-4	NA	TGTGCCAGCAGTGAGTTCGGGCAGGGTCAAGAAAAACTGTTTTTT	CASSEFGQGQEKLFF
TRBV5-1	TRBJ2-1	TRBD1	TGCGCCAGCAGCTTTGACAGGGTTTTTAACAATGAGCAGTTCTTC	CASSFDRVFNNEQFF
TRBV7-3	TRBJ2-3	TRBD2	TGTGCCAGCAGCCGGACCGGGACTAGCCGCACAGATACGCAGTATTTT	CASSRTGTSRTDTQYF
TRBV11-3	TRBJ2-1	TRBD2	TGTGCCAGCTCCCTCCCTAGCGGGAGGGCCTCCTACAATGAGCAGTTCTTC	CASSLPSGRASYNEQFF
TRBV2	TRBJ2-7	NA	TGTGCCAGCACCACGGGGACCTACGAGCAGTACTTC	CASTTGTYEQYF
TRBV5-1	TRBJ2-6	NA	TGCGCCAGCAGCTTGTATGGCGCCGTTTCCGGGGGGGCCAACGTCCTGACTTTC	CASSLYGAVSGGANVLTF
TRBV30	TRBJ1-1	NA	TGTGCCTGGAGTGTTTCCCTAGGGAACACTGAAGCTTTCTTT	CAWSVSLGNTEAFF
TRBV28	TRBJ1-2	NA	TGTGCCAGCAGTCTCCCAATAGGGGGGGGCTATGGCTACACCTTC	CASSLPIGGGYGYTF
TRBV7-3	TRBJ1-1	TRBD1	TGTGCCAGCAGATCGACAGGGCTGGGCACTGAAGCTTTCTTT	CASRSTGLGTEAFF
TRBV5-6	TRBJ2-3	TRBD2	TGTGCCAGCAAGGGACTAGCGGGAGCAGCAGATACGCAGTATTTT	CASKGLAGAADTQYF
TRBV30	TRBJ2-2	TRBD1	TGTGCCGGCAAGCCAAAAGACAGGGAAGCCGGGGAGCTGTTTTTT	CAGKPKDREAGELFF
TRBV10-3	TRBJ1-2	TRBD1	TGTGCCATCAGTGATTCTGCCTCTACCGGGACAGACTACAACTATGGCTACACCTTC	CAISDSASTGTDYNYGYTF
TRBV5-1	TRBJ1-1	TRBD1	TGCGCCAGCAGCGCGGGACAGGGATTTACTGAAGCTTTCTTT	CASSAGQGFTEAFF
TRBV7-9	TRBJ2-3	TRBD1	TGTGCCAGCAGCTTAGTACAGGGGACGCAGTATTTT	CASSLVQGTQYF
TRBV30	TRBJ1-6	NA	TGTGCCTCTCGGGGAGCTAATTATTCACCCCTCCACTTT	CASRGANYSPLHF
TRBV5-5	TRBJ2-3	TRBD2	TGTGCCAGCAGCTTGTCAATCTTAGCGGGAGGGCCCAGCACAGATACGCAGTATTTT	CASSLSILAGGPSTDTQYF
TRBV5-1	TRBJ2-5	NA	TGCGCCAGCAGCCTGCAGGGTACCCAGGAGACCCAGTACTTC	CASSLQGTQETQYF
TRBV25-1	TRBJ2-5	TRBD1	TGTGCCAGCAGTGACAGGGGGTCGGAGACCCAGTACTTC	CASSDRGSETQYF
TRBV13	TRBJ2-7	NA	TGTGCCAGCAGCTTAAAAGGGGAGGTCGTCGAGCAGTACTTC	CASSLKGEVVEQYF
TRBV7-6	TRBJ2-7	TRBD1	TGTGCCAGCAGCTTAACTGACAGGGACGAGCAGTACTTC	CASSLTDRDEQYF
TRBV7-6	TRBJ2-1	TRBD1	TGTGCCAGCAGTTCCGGGACAGGGGCTTTGAATGAGCAGTTCTTC	CASSSGTGALNEQFF
TRBV5-8	TRBJ2-5	TRBD2	TGTGCCAGCAGCCAAGGGACTACCGCCGACCAAGAGACCCAGTACTTC	CASSQGTTADQETQYF
TRBV11-2	TRBJ2-7	TRBD1	TGTGCCAGCAGCTTTCGAGGGGGCGAGTACGAGCAGTACTTC	CASSFRGGEYEQYF
TRBV10-3	TRBJ2-7	TRBD1	TGTGCCATCGAGGGGGGACAGGGCAATAGCAACGAGCAGTACTTC	CAIEGGQGNSNEQYF
TRBV6-5	TRBJ1-6	TRBD1	TGTGCCAGTAAAACGACAGGGGGCGATAATTCACCCCTCCACTTT	CASKTTGGDNSPLHF
TRBV19	TRBJ2-2	TRBD2	TGTGCCAGTAGTAGGGACCCTAGCGGGAGGGCCGGGGAGCTGTTTTTT	CASSRDPSGRAGELFF
TRBV5-1	TRBJ2-3	TRBD2	TGCGCCAGCAGCATCGGGGTAGCGGGAGGGCCAGATACGCAGTATTTT	CASSIGVAGGPDTQYF
TRBV5-8	TRBJ1-5	TRBD1	TGTGCCAGCAATATTGACAGGGGAAATCAGCCCCAGCATTTT	CASNIDRGNQPQHF
TRBV7-6	TRBJ1-2	TRBD1	TGTGCCAGCAGCCCAGGACAGGGGGCTACGGGTAACTATGGCTACACCTTC	CASSPGQGATGNYGYTF
TRBV5-1	TRBJ2-5	TRBD1	TGCGCCAGCAGCTTGGGGCCCCTGACAGGGGCCCAAGAGACCCAGTACTTC	CASSLGPLTGAQETQYF
TRBV29-1	TRBJ2-3	TRBD2	TGCAGCGTTCCTCCTCGGGAGGGGGCAGATACGCAGTATTTT	CSVPPREGADTQYF
TRBV4-3	TRBJ2-5	TRBD2	TGCGCCAGCAGCCAGCGGGAGCAAGAGACCCAGTACTTC	CASSQREQETQYF
TRBV9	TRBJ1-1	NA	TGTGCCAGCAGCGTGGGGGCCTCGGAAGGCACTGAAGCTTTCTTT	CASSVGASEGTEAFF
TRBV27	TRBJ1-1	NA	TGTGCCAGCAGTTTATCAGCGGAGAACACTGAAGCTTTCTTT	CASSLSAENTEAFF